This T cell receptor beta chain was recorded in a study of spatial heterogeneity in lung cancer. Unique molecular identifiers tagged every individual TCR cDNA molecule. TCRdb processed the 5' RACE reads anew with MiXCR; each CDR3 protein has one entry. The sample holds tens of thousands of distinct CDR3 sequences; over 8.5% are singletons and the top ten take about 7%. The germline V gene has CDR1 MNHEY and CDR2 SMNVEV (reference sequence). J lost 9 bases, V lost 8 bases, and 17 bases had no gene match. The CDR3 extends over 16 amino acids. Indicated time point: sample taken at primary tumor resection. TCRs were sequenced from unsorted whole RNA of tumor, nontumor lung or PBMC. Findings and limits, study-wide: At resection, ubiquitous expanded tumor TCRs appeared in blood more than at follow-up.

On this clonotype itself: Its antigen remains unidentified.

The sequence was collected from a male donor with early-stage non-small cell lung cancer. The J gene is TRBJ2-1, the V gene TRBV27; TRBD2 matches at 9 bases. The sample here was PBMCs, taken at surgery. This chain's CDR3 is CASAGGIIAGFSEQFF. CDR3 sequence (DNA): TGTGCCAGCGCGGGGGGGATAATAGCGGGATTCAGTGAGCAGTTCTTC.